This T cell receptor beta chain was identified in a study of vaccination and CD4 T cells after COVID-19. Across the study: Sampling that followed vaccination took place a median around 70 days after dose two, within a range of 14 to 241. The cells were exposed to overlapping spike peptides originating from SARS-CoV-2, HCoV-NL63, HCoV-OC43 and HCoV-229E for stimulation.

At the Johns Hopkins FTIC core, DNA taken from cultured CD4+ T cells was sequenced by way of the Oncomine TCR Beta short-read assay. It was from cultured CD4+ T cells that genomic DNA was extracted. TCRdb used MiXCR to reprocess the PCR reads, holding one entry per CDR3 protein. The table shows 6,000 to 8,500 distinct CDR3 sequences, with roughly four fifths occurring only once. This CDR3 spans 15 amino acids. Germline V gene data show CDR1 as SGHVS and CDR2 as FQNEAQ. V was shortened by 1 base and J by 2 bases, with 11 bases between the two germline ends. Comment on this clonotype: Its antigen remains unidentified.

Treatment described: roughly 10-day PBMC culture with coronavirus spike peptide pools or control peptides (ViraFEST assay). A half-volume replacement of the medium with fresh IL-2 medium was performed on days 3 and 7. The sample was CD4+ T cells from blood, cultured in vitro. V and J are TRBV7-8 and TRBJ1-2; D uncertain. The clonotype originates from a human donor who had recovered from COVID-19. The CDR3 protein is CASSLVAGANYGYTF. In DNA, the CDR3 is TGTGCCAGCAGCTTAGTGGCGGGAGCGAACTATGGCTACACCTTC.